The 21 T cell receptor beta chains listed next were all sequenced from one sample in a study of blood T cell repertoires in COVID-19. Produced via immunoSEQ multiplex PCR; TCRdb's table is partial and in-frame only. The sample consists of more than 140,000 clones, 88% of them appearing once. Sample: peripheral blood. These receptors came from a woman aged 60 to 75 with acute or convalescent COVID-19.

The rearrangement joins TRBV3-1 (or the pseudogene TRBV3-2) to TRBJ2-7; the match to TRBD2 covers 7 bases. J gave up 7 bases and V 2 bases, and 14 bases lay outside the gene matches. This CDR3 has 16 amino acids. CDR1 is LGHDT, CDR2 YNNKEL, per germline (reference sequence). CDR3 loop: CASSQTDRRGVWEQYF. Here the CDR3 DNA reads TGTGCCAGCAGCCAAACGGATCGACGGGGGGTTTGGGAGCAGTACTTC.

The chain uses TRBV5-1 and TRBJ2-1; a possible D gene is TRBD1 (7 bases). The CDR3 has 14 amino acids. V lost 2 bases to trimming and J lost 10 bases, with 16 bases between them. Germline loops: CDR1 SGHRS, CDR2 YFSETQ. The chain's CDR3 is CASSFMTRGGEQFF. DNA of the CDR3: TGCGCCAGCAGCTTTATGACTAGAGGGGGCGAGCAGTTCTTC.

This rearrangement joins TRBV7-3 to TRBJ2-1, with 10 bases matching TRBD2. Germline V lookup: CDR1 SGHTA, CDR2 FQGTGA. This CDR3 comprises 14 residues. V gave up 5 bases and J gave up 7 bases; unmatched junction bases: 5. The CDR3 region is CASSRSGGVNEQFF. The CDR3 DNA reads as TGTGCCAGCAGCAGAAGCGGGGGGGTAAATGAGCAGTTCTTC. Supplemented by reference TRBV7-3 and TRBJ2-1, the full variable domain reads GAGVSQTPSNKVTEKGKYVELRCDPISGHTALYWYRQSLGQGPEFLIYFQGTGAADDSGLPNDRFFAVRPEGSVSTLKIQRTERGDSAVYLCASSRSGGVNEQFFGPGTRLTVL.

J is TRBJ1-4 and V is TRBV4-3; TRBD1 matches 8 bases. Germline lookup yields CDR1 LGHNA and CDR2 YSLEER. The CDR3 is 19 amino acids. Trimming took 0 bases from V and 4 from J; bases not matched to a gene: 13. CDR3 in amino acids: CASSQEAAGGAWNNEKLFF. As DNA, the CDR3 is TGCGCCAGCAGCCAAGAAGCGGCAGGGGGCGCTTGGAATAATGAAAAACTGTTTTTT.

This chain links TRBV9 with TRBJ1-4, with TRBD1 as a possible D gene (6 bases). The germline gives CDR1 SGDLS, CDR2 YYNGEE. Trimming removed 1 base from V and 4 bases from J, with 11 bases in between. The CDR3 sequence is 15 residues long. For the CDR3, the DNA is TGTGCCAGCAGCGTATCAGGGACACTTAATGAAAAACTGTTTTTT. Translation gives CASSVSGTLNEKLFF.

V is TRBV3-1 (or the pseudogene TRBV3-2) and J is TRBJ2-1; 8 bases agree with TRBD2. Germline V lookup: CDR1 LGHDT, CDR2 YNNKEL (reference sequence). This CDR3 contains 15 residues. J gave up 4 bases and V 2 bases, and 4 bases lay outside the gene matches. The CDR3 here is CASSQISGAYNEQFF. The CDR3 DNA is TGTGCCAGCAGCCAAATTAGCGGGGCTTACAATGAGCAGTTCTTC.

To note about this clone: This same CDR3 is encoded by further DNA sequences in the sample. The chain joins TRBV6-5 to TRBJ1-5; 10 bases align to TRBD1. CDR1 is MNHEY and CDR2 is SVGAGI in the germline V gene. V was pared by 5 bases and J by 2 bases, with 3 bases of the junction left unmatched. The CDR3 totals 15 residues. The CDR3 here is CASSRTGGGNQPQHF. In nucleotides, the CDR3 is TGTGCCAGCAGTAGGACAGGGGGAGGCAATCAGCCCCAGCATTTT.

The V and J genes are TRBV19 and TRBJ1-1, with unresolved D. V lost 10 bases and J lost 0, with 6 bases in between. The CDR3 contains 11 residues. From germline, CDR1 is LNHDA and CDR2 SQIVND (reference sequence). As DNA, the CDR3 is TGTGCCACGCGGGTGAACACTGAAGCTTTCTTT. Translated: CATRVNTEAFF.

The V and J genes are TRBV11-3 and TRBJ2-5, with TRBD1 as a possible D gene (6 bases). Per the germline V gene, CDR1 is SGHNT and CDR2 is YENEEA. This CDR3 spans 15 amino acids. V lost 1 base to trimming and J lost 5 bases, with 14 bases between them. The CDR3 loop reads CASSLGYRESETQYF. The CDR3 DNA reads as TGTGCCAGCAGCTTAGGTTACAGGGAGTCGGAGACCCAGTACTTC.

V gene TRBV27 combines with J gene TRBJ2-7; a weak D match, TRBD1 (5 bases). Germline V gene data show CDR1 as MNHEY and CDR2 as SMNVEV (reference sequence). The CDR3 runs to 12 residues. The V end lost 6 bases, the J end lost 9 bases, and 15 bases lay between the germline ends. CDR3 bases: TGTGCCAGCAGGAAAGGGGCGAGTAGGCAGTACTTC. Protein: CASRKGASRQYF.

This clone was counted a single time. V usage is TRBV7-8 and J usage is TRBJ1-1; D gene ambiguous. Germline lookup yields CDR1 SGHVS and CDR2 FQNEAQ. Trimming stripped 5 bases from V and 0 bases from J, with 13 bases between. The CDR3 runs to 15 residues. CDR3 in amino acids: CASSPGPGLNTEAFF. The CDR3 bases are TGTGCCAGCAGCCCCGGTCCGGGGTTGAACACTGAAGCTTTCTTT.

The chain uses TRBV28 and TRBJ2-1; tentative D call: TRBD2 (5 bases). Germline CDR1 reads MDHEN; CDR2 reads SYDVKM. This CDR3 has 13 residues. V was trimmed by 3 bases and J by 4 bases, leaving 7 bases between them. CDR3 protein: CASSLSGYNEQFF. The CDR3 coding sequence is TGTGCCAGCAGTTTGAGCGGTTACAATGAGCAGTTCTTC.

This clone appeared a few times. V is TRBV29-1 and J is TRBJ2-5, with D hard to call. With 6 bases removed from V and 1 base from J, the gap between germline ends came to 12 bases. CDR1 and CDR2 (germline): SQVTM, ANQGSEA. The CDR3 is 13 residues long. CDR3 amino acids: CSVCTETQETQYF. Written as DNA, the CDR3 is TGCAGCGTCTGTACAGAGACCCAAGAGACCCAGTACTTC.

This chain uses TRBV6-2 or TRBV6-3 with TRBJ1-2; 8 bases are shared with TRBD1. The CDR3 length is 14 residues. Germline V gene sequence: CDR1 MNHEY, CDR2 SVGEGT. Losses at the gene ends were 2 bases for V and 8 bases for J; bases not matched to a gene: 7. The CDR3 DNA reads TGTGCCAGCAGTTACCCCCCACAGGGGGAGGGCTACACCTTC. This sequence encodes CASSYPPQGEGYTF.

This chain joins TRBV28 and TRBJ1-5; the D gene is possibly TRBD1 (6 bases). With 7 bases removed from V and 8 bases from J, the gap between germline ends came to 18 bases. Germline CDR1 reads MDHEN; CDR2 reads SYDVKM. The length of the CDR3 is 14 residues. The CDR3 sequence: CASIQNRVVEPQHF. The CDR3 DNA is TGTGCCAGCATACAGAACAGGGTTGTGGAGCCCCAGCATTTT.

This sequence joins TRBV9 and TRBJ1-2; D uncertain. The V gene's germline CDR1 is SGDLS and CDR2 YYNGEE. Trimming removed 1 base from V and 7 bases from J, with 17 bases in between. The CDR3 spans 15 residues. CDR3 nucleotides: TGTGCCAGCAGCGTAAGAGGGCGTCAAATCGGTGGCTACACCTTC. It encodes CASSVRGRQIGGYTF.

The chain recombines TRBV4-3 with TRBJ1-6; TRBD1 is a possible D gene (6 bases). The germline V and J ends were trimmed by 4 bases and 9 bases, with 19 bases remaining between them. The germline CDR1 and CDR2 sequences are LGHNA and YSLEER. The length of the CDR3 is 16 residues. As DNA, the CDR3 is TGCGCCAGCAGCCCTGGGGCAACAGGGCGGACTTCACCCCTCCACTTT. Its translation: CASSPGATGRTSPLHF.

This sequence joins TRBV9 and TRBJ2-1, with 8 bases matching TRBD1. CDR1 is SGDLS, CDR2 YYNGEE, per germline. With 4 bases clipped from V and 0 bases from J, the junction kept 6 bases outside the gene matches. This CDR3 is built from 16 residues. CDR3 sequence reads: CASSITGGFSYNEQFF. The CDR3 DNA is TGTGCCAGCAGCATAACAGGGGGATTCTCCTACAATGAGCAGTTCTTC.

This clone was seen only a few times. The rearrangement joins TRBV19 to TRBJ1-2, with TRBD1 as a possible D gene (6 bases). Germline CDR1 is LNHDA and CDR2 is SQIVND (reference sequence). The V end lost 8 bases, the J end lost 5 bases, and 15 bases lay between the germline ends. The CDR3 contains 13 residues. CDR3 sequence reads: CASAGQGLYGYTF. The CDR3 DNA reads as TGTGCCAGTGCCGGTCAGGGGCTATATGGCTACACCTTC.

The chain combines TRBV27 with TRBJ1-4; TRBD1 agrees at 8 bases. The germline gives CDR1 MNHEY, CDR2 SMNVEV (reference sequence). The junction had 14 bases not matched to a gene; V was cut back by 7 bases and J by 7 bases. The CDR3 is 16 residues long. CDR3 sequence (DNA): TGTGCCAGCACTCCCTGGACAGGGAAGGGAACTGAAAAACTGTTTTTT. Protein product: CASTPWTGKGTEKLFF.

This clone was detected only once. The rearrangement links TRBV7-2 to TRBJ1-2, with D perhaps TRBD1 (6 bases). The CDR3 extends over 14 amino acids. CDR1 and CDR2 (germline): SGHTA, FQGNSA. V gave up 5 bases and J gave up 2 bases, with 12 bases separating them. The CDR3: CASSVRQDNYGYTF. The CDR3, as DNA: TGTGCCAGCAGCGTTCGACAGGACAACTATGGCTACACCTTC.